The clone carrying this TCR beta chain was seen more than once but under ten times. Its antigen remains unknown. With 0 bases clipped from V and 7 bases from J, the junction kept 6 bases outside the gene matches. This CDR3 contains 15 residues. These data are taken from a study of T-cell memory formation after mild COVID-19. Study results and caveats: Among contracting clones, CD4+ were mainly CM/EM and CD8+ enriched in EMRA.

With constant-segment primers, 5'RACE yielded cDNA libraries of TCR alpha and TCR beta that carried sample barcodes and UMIs. A single record per CDR3 protein comes from TCRdb applying MiXCR to the 5' RACE reads. The top ten hold 25% to 30% of the sample, which has around 130,000 distinct CDR3 sequences, about 14% seen once. This chain uses TRBV12-3 or TRBV12-4 with TRBJ2-4; 7 bases align to TRBD2. Source material: PBMCs or a T cell subset sorted from them (not recorded which). The sequence was collected from an adult woman who had mild COVID-19 (a few samples of this study predate the infection). Cell type and time point are not known. The CDR3 here is CASSLAGGPWNIQYF. The DNA of the CDR3 is TGTGCCAGCAGTTTAGCGGGAGGGCCTTGGAACATTCAGTACTTC.